The 28 T cell receptor beta chains presented below share a single source sample, sequenced in a study of identical twins. TCRdb re-called the 5' RACE reads through MiXCR, storing one row per CDR3 protein. In the table there are 570,000 or so distinct CDR3 sequences, 9% to 10% of which are singletons. This sample also appeared in a second study, on yellow fever vaccine responses in identical twins.

The sample was PBMCs. All receptors come from a woman aged 18-29 years in good health.

The gene calls are TRBV12-3 or TRBV12-4 and TRBJ2-5; TRBD2 matches at 11 bases. J gave up 0 bases and V 7 bases, and 7 bases lay outside the gene matches. This CDR3 is built from 16 residues. CDR3: CASKLRTSGYQETQYF. For the CDR3, the DNA is TGTGCCAGCAAATTAAGGACTAGCGGGTACCAAGAGACCCAGTACTTC.

This clonotype has a count of ten or more. The V call is TRBV21-1, the J call TRBJ2-7; the table names TRBD2, a call not compared with the DNA. TRBV21-1 is a known pseudogene. This CDR3 spans 16 amino acids. CDR3 in DNA: TGTGCCAGCAGCAAATCCCTACCGCACGCTTTCCACGAGCAGTACTTC. Amino acid sequence: CASSKSLPHAFHEQYF.

This clonotype was picked up a small number of times. The chain links TRBV29-1 to TRBJ2-7; 7 bases are shared with TRBD2. The trim removed 4 bases at V and 5 bases at J, leaving 5 bases unmatched. This CDR3 region has 12 residues. CDR1 and CDR2 (germline): SQVTM, ANQGSEA. CDR3 coding DNA: TGCAGCGTTGGGGTAGCGGGCCACGAGCAGTACTTC. As protein: CSVGVAGHEQYF.

This clonotype was picked up many times. The chain joins TRBV10-3 to TRBJ1-6; D unclear. The germline V gene has CDR1 ENHRY and CDR2 SYGVKD. CDR3 length: 15 residues. V lost 2 bases to trimming and J lost 7 bases, with 12 bases between them. The CDR3 DNA follows: TGTGCCATCAGTGAGAGCGAGACGGGGAATTCACCCCTCCACTTT. The encoded protein is CAISESETGNSPLHF.

This clonotype was counted many times. The rearrangement uses TRBV6-2 or TRBV6-3 and TRBJ1-1; the D is unclear. Trimming took off 4 bases at V and 1 base at J, with 7 bases between the two ends. CDR1 MNHEY and CDR2 SVGEGT come from the germline V gene. The CDR3 is 13 residues long. The CDR3, as DNA: TGTGCCAGCAGTTTTAATGGGAACACTGAAGCTTTCTTT. Encoded protein: CASSFNGNTEAFF.

This clonotype turned up a few times. A read error may account for a junction end that differs from germline. The CDR3: CASSHGDRDIYEQYF. CDR3 bases: TGCGCCAGCAGCCATGGGGACAGGGACATCTACGAGCAGTATTTC. The rearrangement links TRBV5-1 to TRBJ2-7; 9 positions match TRBD1. Germline V gene sequence: CDR1 SGHRS, CDR2 YFSETQ. CDR3 length: 15 residues.

The CDR3 nucleotides read TGCGCCAGCAGCTTGGTTGGGGGCGCCCCCGGGGAGCTGTTTTTT. It is translated as CASSLVGGAPGELFF. The chain joins TRBV5-1 to TRBJ2-2; D may be TRBD1 (6 bases). Germline loops: CDR1 SGHRS, CDR2 YFSETQ. The CDR3 is made up of 15 amino acids. Trimming took 0 bases from V and 6 from J, leaving 12 bases between them.

Points on this clonotype: A much larger clone lies one base from this, so it may be a read error. The CDR3 reads CASRLAGLGTDTQYF. The DNA for the CDR3 is TGTGCCAGCAGATTAGCGGGACTAGGCACAGATACGCAGTATTTT. V is TRBV12-3 or TRBV12-4 and J is TRBJ2-3; 8 bases are a match to TRBD2. The CDR3 covers 15 residues.

This clonotype came up many times. The J gene is TRBJ2-2, the V gene TRBV5-1, with 13 bases matching TRBD2. CDR3 length: 19 amino acids. The germline CDR1 and CDR2 sequences are SGHRS and YFSETQ. V trimming: 4 bases; J trimming: 3 bases; junction bases outside the gene matches: 12. The CDR3 here is CASSDGDRLAGGYTGELFF. CDR3 DNA sequence: TGCGCCAGCAGCGACGGGGACAGACTAGCGGGAGGTTACACCGGGGAGCTGTTTTTT.

V gene TRBV4-3 combines with J gene TRBJ2-7; D is perhaps TRBD2 (5 bases). V was trimmed by 2 bases and J by 4 bases, leaving 18 bases between them. CDR1 LGHNA and CDR2 YSLEER come from the germline V gene. The CDR3 consists of 16 residues. CDR3 in amino acids: CASSQTLTSTRYEQYF. The CDR3 DNA reads TGCGCCAGCAGCCAAACCTTGACATCAACTAGGTACGAGCAGTACTTC.

This clonotype was observed a few times. The chain couples TRBV9 to TRBJ2-7; D may be TRBD2 (8 bases). Trimming took off 3 bases at V and 5 bases at J, with 21 bases between the two ends. The CDR3 has 16 amino acids. Germline V lookup: CDR1 SGDLS, CDR2 YYNGEE. The CDR3 DNA is TGTGCCAGCAGCGGAGGGGGCGCGGGGGGCAGGGACGAGCAGTACTTC. This sequence encodes CASSGGGAGGRDEQYF.

The gene calls are TRBV20-1 and TRBJ2-7; TRBD2 matches 10 bases. Germline CDR1 and CDR2: DFQATT and SNEGSKA (reference sequence). V dropped 0 bases and J dropped 1; count of bases not matched to a gene: 3. This CDR3 has 15 amino acids. CDR3: CSARDLAGESYEQYF. In nucleotides, the CDR3 is TGCAGTGCTAGAGATCTAGCGGGGGAGTCCTACGAGCAGTACTTC.

The CDR3 protein is CASSLEGTQTYEQYF. CDR3 coding DNA: TGTGCCAGCAGCTTGGAAGGGACTCAAACCTACGAGCAGTACTTC. The chain combines TRBV5-5 with TRBJ2-7; D might be TRBD2 (6 bases). The germline gives CDR1 SGHKS, CDR2 YYEKEE (reference sequence). This CDR3 contains 15 residues. Trimming took 0 bases from V and 2 from J, leaving 12 bases between them.

This clonotype was picked up a small number of times. The chain employs TRBV20-1 and TRBJ2-3; 9 bases agree with TRBD2. Germline V gene data show CDR1 as DFQATT and CDR2 as SNEGSKA (reference sequence). V lost 6 bases to trimming and J lost 5 bases; unmatched junction nucleotides: 9. The CDR3 contains 14 residues. CDR3 sequence: CSARPSGGLDTQYF. CDR3 coding DNA: TGCAGTGCGCGCCCCAGCGGGGGGTTAGATACGCAGTATTTT.

This clonotype was found a few times. The chain couples TRBV2 to TRBJ1-2; tentatively, D is TRBD1 (6 bases). The length of the CDR3 is 16 residues. The germline V and J ends were trimmed by 2 bases and 0 bases, with 13 bases remaining between them. The germline V gene encodes CDR1 SNHLY and CDR2 FYNNEI. The CDR3 bases are TGTGCCAGCAGTGAAATATGGACAGTAGCTAACTATGGCTACACCTTC. Its protein product is CASSEIWTVANYGYTF.

This clonotype has a handful of counts. J is TRBJ2-2 and V is TRBV30; a possible D gene is TRBD1 (6 bases). In germline, CDR1 is GTSNPN, CDR2 SVGIG (reference sequence). V was pared by 3 bases and J by 4 bases, with 18 bases between. CDR3 length: 16 residues. CDR3 loop: CAWSVPVLGATGELFF. DNA of the CDR3: TGTGCCTGGAGCGTACCCGTTTTGGGGGCCACCGGGGAGCTGTTTTTT. Full variable domain (missing parts from reference TRBV30 and TRBJ2-2): SQTIHQWPATLVQPVGSPLSLECTVEGTSNPNLYWYRQAAGRGLQLLFYSVGIGQISSEVPQNLSASRPQDRQFILSSKKLLLSDSGFYLCAWSVPVLGATGELFFGEGSRLTVL.

V is TRBV29-1 and J is TRBJ2-7; 14 nucleotides line up with TRBD2. Germline V lookup: CDR1 SQVTM, CDR2 ANQGSEA. The CDR3 contains 13 residues. This CDR3 is CGAGTSGSGEQYF. The DNA for the CDR3 is TGCGGCGCCGGGACTAGCGGGAGCGGCGAGCAGTACTTC.

V usage is TRBV29-1 and J usage is TRBJ2-1; D remains ambiguous. The CDR3 has 10 amino acids. V was pared by 7 bases and J by 10 bases, with 11 bases between. Germline V gene data show CDR1 as SQVTM and CDR2 as ANQGSEA. The CDR3 region has the DNA TGCAGCGGCAGATGGGGAGAGCAGTTCTTC. It specifies CSGRWGEQFF.

This clonotype was detected a few times. This chain uses TRBV20-1 with TRBJ2-1; the D gene is possibly TRBD1 (6 bases). Trimming took off 2 bases at V and 5 bases at J, with 16 bases between the two ends. This CDR3 has 15 residues. CDR1 and CDR2 (germline): DFQATT, SNEGSKA (reference sequence). The CDR3 DNA reads as TGCAGTGCTAGATCCCTCAGGACAGACAACAATGAGCAGTTCTTC. Amino acids: CSARSLRTDNNEQFF.

This sequence joins TRBV7-3 and TRBJ2-7; a possible D gene is TRBD2 (6 bases). The CDR3 is 14 amino acids. V was clipped by 1 base and J by 5 bases, with 12 bases between them. CDR1 is SGHTA and CDR2 is FQGTGA in the germline V gene. This chain's CDR3 is CASSLSGGSDEQYF. The CDR3 DNA follows: TGTGCCAGCAGCTTAAGTGGAGGGTCGGACGAGCAGTACTTC. Full variable domain (rest looked up from reference TRBV7-3 and TRBJ2-7): GAGVSQTPSNKVTEKGKYVELRCDPISGHTALYWYRQSLGQGPEFLIYFQGTGAADDSGLPNDRFFAVRPEGSVSTLKIQRTERGDSAVYLCASSLSGGSDEQYFGPGTRLTVT.

The J gene is TRBJ2-3, the V gene TRBV12-3 or TRBV12-4; 11 positions match TRBD2. Trimming cost V 5 bases and J 6 bases; bases outside gene matches: 10. The CDR3 length is 16 residues. The CDR3 sequence: CASSPASLAGVDTQYF. Written as DNA, the CDR3 is TGTGCCAGCAGTCCCGCCTCACTAGCGGGAGTCGATACGCAGTATTTT.

This clonotype was seen a few times. The J gene is TRBJ2-7, the V gene TRBV6-1; D is ambiguous. CDR3 length: 15 residues. Germline V gene lookup returns CDR1 MNHNS and CDR2 SASEGT. Deletions cut 8 bases from V and 3 bases from J, with 20 bases between. CDR3 amino acids: CASGFTGTPSYEQYF. The CDR3 DNA follows: TGTGCCAGCGGGTTTACCGGAACCCCCAGCTACGAGCAGTACTTC.

This clonotype was detected many times. The V call is TRBV6-2 or TRBV6-3, the J call TRBJ1-1; D is possibly TRBD1 (5 bases). CDR3 size: 12 residues. Germline V CDR1 and CDR2: MNHEY, SVGEGT. The ends were cut back, 6 bases at V and 6 bases at J, with 11 bases in the middle. CDR3 sequence: CASRRDGAEAFF. The CDR3 bases are TGTGCCAGCAGGAGGGACGGGGCTGAAGCTTTCTTT.

This clonotype was detected a few times. CDR3 in amino acids: CATSDSRIRTYEQYF. CDR3 DNA: TGTGCCACCAGTGATTCACGTATCCGAACCTACGAGCAGTACTTC. The chain is built from TRBV24-1 and TRBJ2-7; no clear D. Per germline, CDR1 KGHDR and CDR2 SFDVKD. The V end lost 2 bases, the J end lost 2 bases, and 12 bases lay between the germline ends. This CDR3 comprises 15 residues.

The rearrangement links TRBV21-1 to TRBJ2-3. TRBV21-1 is shown as a pseudogene. This CDR3 has 14 residues. The CDR3: CASSKEFSTDTQYF. In DNA, the CDR3 is TGTGCCAGCAGCAAAGAGTTTAGCACAGATACGCAGTATTTT.

The rearrangement uses TRBV10-2 and TRBJ2-7, with a tentative D call TRBD1 (5 bases). From germline, CDR1 is WSHSY and CDR2 SAAADI. The CDR3 totals 15 residues. V was shortened by 8 bases and J by 1 base, with 18 bases between the two germline ends. The chain's CDR3 is CASGGLQGWSYEQYF. The DNA of the CDR3 is TGCGCCAGCGGTGGTCTTCAGGGTTGGTCCTACGAGCAGTACTTC.

This clonotype was seen repeatedly, ten times or more. The V and J genes are TRBV7-2 and TRBJ2-1; a possible D gene is TRBD2 (6 bases). V was pared by 6 bases and J by 8 bases, with 14 bases between. The CDR3 is 13 amino acids. Per the germline V gene, CDR1 is SGHTA and CDR2 is FQGNSA. DNA for the CDR3: TGTGCCAGCAGACCGACTAGAGTCGATGAGCAGTTCTTC. Amino acids: CASRPTRVDEQFF. The whole variable domain, remainder taken from reference TRBV7-2 and TRBJ2-1, is GAGVSQSPSNKVTEKGKDVELRCDPISGHTALYWYRQSLGQGLEFLIYFQGNSAPDKSGLPSDRFSAERTGGSVSTLTIQRTQQEDSAVYLCASRPTRVDEQFFGPGTRLTVL.

This clonotype was counted only a few times. V usage is TRBV7-8 and J usage is TRBJ2-1; TRBD2 aligns across 8 bases. The V gene end was trimmed by 0 bases and the J gene end by 10 bases; junction bases not matched to a gene: 17. CDR3 size: 18 residues. Germline V CDR1 and CDR2: SGHVS, FQNEAQ. The CDR3 region has the DNA TGTGCCAGCAGCTTAGCCCAATTAGCGGGGAGCGCCTCAGAGGAGCAGTTCTTC. This gives the protein CASSLAQLAGSASEEQFF.